Each of the 5 T cell receptor beta chains below was sequenced from the same sample in a study of spatial heterogeneity in lung cancer. TCRdb reprocessed the 5' RACE reads with MiXCR, giving one entry per CDR3 protein. The table has about 41,000 distinct CDR3 sequences, roughly a tenth seen once. The time point is: blood at routine non-recurrence follow-up after resection. Here the sequenced sample was PBMCs, taken at follow-up. These receptors all come from a female donor with early-stage non-small cell lung cancer.

Only a few counts were recorded for this clonotype. V gene TRBV19 combines with J gene TRBJ1-5; D is unresolved. CDR1 is LNHDA, CDR2 SQIVND, per germline (reference sequence). Trimming shortened V by 7 bases and J by 0 bases, and 7 bases separated the two germline ends. There are 13 residues in the CDR3. The CDR3 sequence is CASTKYSNQPQHF. The CDR3, as DNA: TGTGCCAGTACCAAATATAGCAATCAGCCCCAGCATTTT.

This clonotype showed up just a few times. The V gene is TRBV5-1, the J gene TRBJ2-2; 7 bases line up with TRBD2. Germline trimming cut 1 base from V and 3 bases from J; bases unmatched to any gene: 3. Germline CDR1 SGHRS, CDR2 YFSETQ. This CDR3 spans 15 amino acids. The CDR3 DNA follows: TGCGCCAGCAGCTTGACTAGCGCGGACACCGGGGAGCTGTTTTTT. It yields the protein CASSLTSADTGELFF. Full variable domain (missing parts from reference TRBV5-1 and TRBJ2-2): KAGVTQTPRYLIKTRGQQVTLSCSPISGHRSVSWYQQTPGQGLQFLFEYFSETQRNKGNFPGRFSGRQFSNSRSEMNVSTLELGDSALYLCASSLTSADTGELFFGEGSRLTVL.

For this clonotype: This may be a read error: a much more frequent sequence differs by one nucleotide. The chain employs TRBV3-1 and TRBJ2-7, with TRBD2 matching 7 bases. The CDR3 has 15 residues. The germline V gene has CDR1 LGHDT and CDR2 YNNKEL (reference sequence). The CDR3 DNA follows: TGTGTCAGCAGCCCGGAGGGAGGGCTACCCTACGAGCAGTACTTC. It yields the protein CVSSPEGGLPYEQYF.

The gene calls are TRBV12-3 or TRBV12-4 and TRBJ1-5; D unclear. Between the trimmed V and J ends, which lost 6 bases and 2 bases, there was a span of 11 bases. This CDR3 is 14 amino acids long. The CDR3 DNA reads TGTGCCAGCAGCCTATCCTCGGGCAATCAGCCCCAGCATTTT. As protein: CASSLSSGNQPQHF.

This clonotype showed up many times. This chain joins TRBV29-1 and TRBJ1-2; no clear D gene. Trimming took off 4 bases at V and 3 bases at J, with 6 bases between the two ends. The CDR3 is 11 residues long. The germline V gene has CDR1 SQVTM and CDR2 ANQGSEA. The CDR3 loop reads CSVGGYYGYTF. CDR3 nucleotide sequence: TGCAGCGTTGGTGGGTACTATGGCTACACCTTC. The entire variable domain, with the rest obtained from reference TRBV29-1 and TRBJ1-2, is as follows: SAVISQKPSRDICQRGTSLTIQCQVDSQVTMMFWYRQQPGQSLTLIATANQGSEATYESGFVIDKFPISRPNLTFSTLTVSNMSPEDSSIYLCSVGGYYGYTFGSGTRLTVV.